These 11 T cell receptor beta chains share one sample of origin, sequenced in a study of human T cells and chemical hapten exposure. Unique molecular identifiers were linked by the library to individual cDNA molecules. TCRdb reprocessed the reads via MiXCR and lists one record per CDR3 protein. In the table there are around 120,000 distinct CDR3 sequences, around 9% of which are singletons. Unfractionated whole blood was the source of the extracted total RNA. The sample comprised whole blood. The receptors come from a human donor in good health. Some clones in this sample may be carry-over from other donors' samples.

In its sample, this clonotype was seen a few times. This sequence joins TRBV20-1 and TRBJ2-3, with TRBD2 matching 10 bases. The CDR3 runs 15 residues. Germline CDR1 and CDR2: DFQATT and SNEGSKA (reference sequence). After removal of 3 bases from V and 5 bases from J, the junction contained 8 bases not matched to a gene. The CDR3 region is CSARPSGSAGDTQYF. In DNA, the CDR3 is TGCAGTGCTAGGCCTAGCGGGAGCGCCGGAGATACGCAGTATTTT.

This chain joins TRBV7-2 and TRBJ2-1, with D tentatively TRBD2 (5 bases). Germline V gene data show CDR1 as SGHTA and CDR2 as FQGNSA. Trimming cost V 0 bases and J 9 bases, with 24 bases left between them. CDR3 length equals 18 residues. This CDR3 reads CASSLAQRAALPVGEQFF. DNA of the CDR3: TGTGCCAGCAGCTTAGCTCAGAGGGCGGCCCTTCCGGTGGGTGAGCAGTTCTTC.

This clonotype was found many times. V and J are TRBV6-5 and TRBJ1-6; D remains ambiguous. Between the trimmed V and J ends, which lost 4 bases and 9 bases, there was a span of 13 bases. Germline V CDR1 and CDR2: MNHEY, SVGAGI. The CDR3 sequence is 14 residues long. The CDR3 sequence: CASSSVVGGSPLHF. Here the CDR3 DNA reads TGTGCCAGCAGTTCCGTAGTGGGCGGTTCACCCCTCCACTTT.

This clonotype was counted at least ten times. The chain links TRBV29-1 to TRBJ1-1; D remains ambiguous. The CDR3 is made up of 14 amino acids. Germline values: CDR1 SQVTM, CDR2 ANQGSEA. V was shortened by 7 bases and J by 3 bases, with 18 bases between the two germline ends. The CDR3 sequence is CSATANAVDTEAFF. CDR3 in DNA: TGCAGCGCCACAGCGAATGCCGTGGACACTGAAGCTTTCTTT.

This clonotype has a count of ten or more. The genes are TRBV4-1 and TRBJ2-1; 7 bases agree with TRBD1. The V and J ends lost 0 bases and 1 base, in that order; junction bases with no gene match: 9. This CDR3 is built from 18 residues. Germline-derived CDR1 and CDR2 are MGHRA and YSYEKL. The CDR3 DNA is TGCGCCAGCAGCCAAGAGACAGGGCAGGTTAATTCCTACAATGAGCAGTTCTTC. Translated, it gives CASSQETGQVNSYNEQFF.

This clonotype was seen many times. The V and J genes are TRBV6-1 and TRBJ1-2; the D gene is possibly TRBD1 (6 bases). The CDR3 is 14 residues long. From germline, CDR1 is MNHNS and CDR2 SASEGT. Trimming took off 1 base at V and 2 bases at J, with 8 bases between the two ends. DNA of the CDR3: TGTGCCAGCAGTGAAGGGACAGCAAACTATGGCTACACCTTC. Translated: CASSEGTANYGYTF.

This sequence joins TRBV29-1 and TRBJ2-7; 12 bases align to TRBD2. Trimming removed 1 base from V and 2 bases from J; junction bases left unmatched: 6. Per germline, CDR1 SQVTM and CDR2 ANQGSEA. This CDR3 spans 16 amino acids. CDR3 amino acids: CSVEGTLAGGTYEQYF. CDR3 DNA sequence: TGCAGCGTTGAAGGGACACTAGCGGGAGGTACCTACGAGCAGTACTTC.

The chain carries TRBV7-2 and TRBJ1-1, with 7 positions matching TRBD1. V was pared by 1 base and J by 4 bases, with 3 bases of the junction left unmatched. CDR3 length: 14 amino acids. Germline values: CDR1 SGHTA, CDR2 FQGNSA. The CDR3 nucleotides are TGTGCCAGCAGCTTAGAGGGGGCGAGCACTGAAGCTTTCTTT. Translated, it gives CASSLEGASTEAFF.

This clonotype was picked up a small number of times. This chain links TRBV4-3 with TRBJ1-2, with 7 positions matching TRBD1. V shed 0 bases, J shed 8 bases, and the junction held 9 bases outside the gene matches. The CDR3 totals 15 residues. The germline V gene encodes CDR1 LGHNA and CDR2 YSLEER. The CDR3 sequence: CASSQDKGQSWGYTF. In nucleotides, the CDR3 is TGCGCCAGCAGCCAAGATAAGGGACAGTCGTGGGGCTACACCTTC.

This clonotype has at least ten counts. The rearrangement uses TRBV7-2 and TRBJ1-3, with D unresolved. The CDR3 extends over 14 amino acids. Looked up from germline, CDR1 is SGHTA and CDR2 is FQGNSA. The V end lost 5 bases, the J end lost 0 bases, and 8 bases lay between the germline ends. CDR3: CASSGRGSGNTIYF. CDR3 in DNA: TGTGCCAGCAGCGGGCGAGGCTCTGGAAACACCATATATTTT. The complete variable domain, with remaining parts taken from reference TRBV7-2 and TRBJ1-3, reads GAGVSQSPSNKVTEKGKDVELRCDPISGHTALYWYRQSLGQGLEFLIYFQGNSAPDKSGLPSDRFSAERTGGSVSTLTIQRTQQEDSAVYLCASSGRGSGNTIYFGEGSWLTVV.

The J gene is TRBJ2-7, the V gene TRBV11-2; 12 positions match TRBD2. Per the germline V gene, CDR1 is SGHAT and CDR2 is FQNNGV. This CDR3 is 18 amino acids long. V lost 4 bases and J lost 1; bases outside the gene matches: 11. DNA for the CDR3: TGTGCCAGCAGCTCCGGCCCTAGCGGGAGGGGTGTGTCCTACGAGCAGTACTTC. This translates into CASSSGPSGRGVSYEQYF.